This TCR beta chain came from a study of blood T cell repertoires in COVID-19. In the authors' workflow: Estimates of nucleated cell counts were drawn from the amplification of reference gene primers. Clones were read by immunoSEQ multiplex PCR, and TCRdb kept only the in-frame ones, dropping some. That table supplies the V and J calls and clone size; D and trimming were determined from the DNA. Here the sample spans approximately 120,000 clones, approximately 86% being singletons. The CDR3 extends over 16 amino acids. The V segment lost 0 bases and the J segment 5 bases; nucleotides outside the gene matches: 11. Looked up from germline, CDR1 is SQVTM and CDR2 is ANQGSEA.

The chain recombines TRBV29-1 with TRBJ2-5, with 8 bases aligning to TRBD1. The sequence came from a woman aged 45 to 65 who had recovered from COVID-19. The sample comprised peripheral blood. CDR3: CSVEDRRQGARETQYF. The CDR3 bases are TGCAGCGTTGAAGATCGGAGGCAGGGGGCTCGGGAGACCCAGTACTTC. Variable domain in full (rest from reference TRBV29-1 and TRBJ2-5): SAVISQKPSRDICQRGTSLTIQCQVDSQVTMMFWYRQQPGQSLTLIATANQGSEATYESGFVIDKFPISRPNLTFSTLTVSNMSPEDSSIYLCSVEDRRQGARETQYFGPGTRLLVL.